Reported below is one T cell receptor beta chain. The data are from a study of blood T cell repertoires in COVID-19. Study-wide background: Samples of COVID-19 (acute and convalescent) were obtained from the United States, Italy and Spain. PBMCs, B-cell-depleted T cells, or T cells were the source of the cDNA or gDNA that made up the material.

Here immunoSEQ multiplex PCR was the method, and the copy in TCRdb shows in-frame clones only, minus some. Of about 480,000 clones detected, approximately 91% appear once; the ten largest clones hold 7.8%. Germline lookup yields CDR1 KGHDR and CDR2 SFDVKD. With 3 bases removed from V and 7 bases from J, the gap between germline ends came to 23 bases. This CDR3 has 17 amino acids. Enrolled during active infection, Seattle patients were then followed longitudinally. This chain uses TRBV24-1 with TRBJ1-2, with D possibly matching TRBD1 (5 bases). This TCR came from a woman in her forties or fifties with COVID-19, enrolled during active disease. Input material: peripheral blood. The CDR3, as DNA: TGTGCCACCAGTGATGGAGGCAGGGAGGGCCTCGGGGGTGGCTACACCTTC. Its protein is CATSDGGREGLGGGYTF.